This T cell receptor (beta chain) was captured by sequencing in a study of T cell repertoires in cytomegalovirus infection. Study summary: Signatures in public TCR beta sequences pointed to both CMV infection and matching HLA type.

Comment on this clonotype: Its antigen is as yet unknown.

Per germline, CDR1 MDHEN and CDR2 SYDVKM. V lost 5 bases and J lost 1, with 21 bases in between. CDR3 size: 17 residues. TCRdb fed the reads into MiXCR, producing one record per CDR3 protein. Of under 95,000 distinct CDR3 sequences in the sample, around half were seen once. Study observations and caveats: Summed frequency of public TCR beta families distinguished CMV carriers with the relevant HLA.

The starting material was CD8+ T cells from cultured PBMCs, obtained from culture after CMV antigen stimulation. The source is a human donor in good health (CMV status not recorded). Some clones in this sample may be carry-over from other donors' samples. The chain carries TRBV28 and TRBJ2-7, with a weak D call TRBD1 (6 bases). CDR3 nucleotides: TGTGCCAGCAGTCCTCTATATCTCAGGGGACCTTCCTACGAGCAGTACTTC. Translating gives CASSPLYLRGPSYEQYF.